Below are 19 T cell receptor beta chains sequenced from a single sample in a study of HIV-infected children after antiretroviral therapy interruption. Described treatment: PENTA 11 planned treatment interruption arm or continuous ART arm. A 3' RACE protocol on RNA, with unique molecular identifiers, produced the TCR library. TCRdb processed the 3' RACE reads anew with MiXCR; each CDR3 protein has one entry. The sample lists more than 40,000 distinct CDR3 sequences, 4.3% seen once, with 0.55% to 0.85% in the top ten. This specimen was CD45RA+ CD4+ T cells from PBMCs, pooled from several time points, taken from a donor given antiretroviral therapy, either interrupted or continuous. Subset: naive CD4+ CD45RA+ CD45RO- T cells. The receptor set was obtained from a pool of human donors with HIV.

The gene calls are TRBV11-1 and TRBJ2-1, with 14 bases that match TRBD2. CDR1 SGHAT and CDR2 FQDESV come from the germline V gene (reference sequence). Trimming at V came to 6 bases and at J to 7 bases, leaving 5 bases not matched to a gene. This CDR3 has 15 amino acids. CDR3 coding DNA: TGTGCCAGCAGTCGGACTAGCGGGGGGTGGAATGAGCAGTTCTTC. It encodes CASSRTSGGWNEQFF.

This clonotype was detected ten times or more. This rearrangement joins TRBV5-1 to TRBJ2-2; unclear D gene. From germline, CDR1 is SGHRS and CDR2 YFSETQ. With 2 bases removed from V and 0 bases from J, the gap between germline ends came to 11 bases. The CDR3 sequence is 16 residues long. This CDR3 is CASSFQTSANTGELFF. The CDR3 bases are TGCGCCAGCAGCTTTCAGACAAGCGCGAACACCGGGGAGCTGTTTTTT.

This clonotype was counted many times. The chain combines TRBV12-5 with TRBJ1-1; 8 bases agree with TRBD1. Trimming removed 5 bases from V and 0 bases from J; junction bases left unmatched: 5. This CDR3 region has 15 residues. CDR1 and CDR2 from the germline V gene are LGHNT and FRNRAP. CDR3 bases: TGTGCTAGTGGTGCCGACAGGGGAATGAACACTGAAGCTTTCTTT. Protein sequence: CASGADRGMNTEAFF.

This clonotype was found many times. The chain couples TRBV11-2 to TRBJ2-1; D is unresolved. Trimming pared 5 bases from V and 10 bases from J, leaving 15 bases between. Germline lookup yields CDR1 SGHAT and CDR2 FQNNGV. The CDR3 runs to 13 residues. CDR3 residues: CASSTVRAGEQFF. In DNA form, the CDR3 reads TGTGCCAGCAGCACCGTTCGGGCAGGCGAGCAGTTCTTC. The whole variable domain, remainder taken from reference TRBV11-2 and TRBJ2-1, is EAGVAQSPRYKIIEKRQSVAFWCNPISGHATLYWYQQILGQGPKLLIQFQNNGVVDDSQLPKDRFSAERLKGVDSTLKIQPAKLEDSAVYLCASSTVRAGEQFFGPGTRLTVL.

This clonotype was found a few times. The V and J genes are TRBV19 and TRBJ1-1; TRBD1 might be the D (6 bases). Germline CDR1 LNHDA, CDR2 SQIVND (reference sequence). Trimming cost V 6 bases and J 0 bases, with 14 bases left between them. The CDR3 loop spans 15 amino acids. The CDR3 nucleotides read TGTGCCAGTAGACCGACAGGAAGAATGAACACTGAAGCTTTCTTT. Protein: CASRPTGRMNTEAFF.

This clonotype was detected many times. The rearrangement links TRBV28 to TRBJ2-1; no clear D. The CDR3 contains 14 residues. CDR1 and CDR2 (germline): MDHEN, SYDVKM. V dropped 7 bases and J dropped 4 bases, with 14 bases sitting between them. This CDR3 is CASIQTLGYNEQFF. CDR3 coding DNA: TGTGCCAGCATCCAGACACTCGGTTACAATGAGCAGTTCTTC.

This clonotype was counted ten times or more. The chain employs TRBV28 and TRBJ2-7; the D gene is possibly TRBD1 (5 bases). The CDR3 loop spans 12 amino acids. Germline CDR1 reads MDHEN; CDR2 reads SYDVKM. Trimming cost V 6 bases and J 5 bases, with 11 bases left between them. The CDR3 DNA reads as TGTGCCAGCAGGGAAACAGGAGACGAGCAGTACTTC. Its translation is CASRETGDEQYF.

This clonotype has ten or more counts. This chain joins TRBV11-3 and TRBJ2-1; no definite D call. This CDR3 region has 15 residues. Trimming cost V 1 base and J 6 bases, with 13 bases left between them. Germline lookup yields CDR1 SGHNT and CDR2 YENEEA. The CDR3 DNA follows: TGTGCCAGCAGCTTAGGCCTGAAGTGGACCAATGAGCAGTTCTTC. Residues: CASSLGLKWTNEQFF.

This clonotype has a count of ten or more. This chain links TRBV3-1 with TRBJ1-1, with 7 bases aligning to TRBD1. Per the germline V gene, CDR1 is LGHDT and CDR2 is YNNKEL (reference sequence). V trimming: 0 bases; J trimming: 3 bases; junction bases outside the gene matches: 1. This CDR3 region has 14 residues. The CDR3: CASSQDTGDTEAFF. The CDR3 DNA reads as TGTGCCAGCAGCCAAGACACAGGGGACACTGAAGCTTTCTTT.

This clonotype occurred a few times. The rearrangement joins TRBV14 to TRBJ2-3; D is uncertain. V lost 0 bases, J lost 4 bases, and 8 bases lay in between. Germline V lookup: CDR1 SGHDN, CDR2 FVKESK. The CDR3 is made up of 14 amino acids. Written as DNA, the CDR3 is TGTGCCAGCAGCCAAGATTCCCCGGCAGATACGCAGTATTTT. Its protein is CASSQDSPADTQYF.

The sample holds many counts of this clonotype. The rearrangement links TRBV27 to TRBJ2-7, with D hard to call. The V and J ends lost 5 bases and 4 bases respectively, with 12 bases between them. Germline CDR1 reads MNHEY; CDR2 reads SMNVEV (reference sequence). This CDR3 has 13 amino acids. The DNA of the CDR3 is TGTGCCAGCAGTCCCTCGCCCCTTTACGAGCAGTACTTC. As protein: CASSPSPLYEQYF.

This clonotype has at least ten counts. V is TRBV12-3 or TRBV12-4 and J is TRBJ2-1; D is possibly TRBD2 (5 bases). The germline V and J ends were trimmed by 3 bases and 5 bases, with 8 bases remaining between them. The CDR3 is made up of 13 amino acids. CDR3 residues: CASSFFGDNEQFF. The CDR3 DNA reads as TGTGCCAGCAGTTTTTTCGGGGACAATGAGCAGTTCTTC.

This clonotype was seen many times. The chain carries TRBV11-2 and TRBJ2-1, with 12 bases matching TRBD2. V lost 2 bases, J lost 8 bases, and 7 bases stayed unmatched. The germline CDR1 and CDR2 sequences are SGHAT and FQNNGV. The CDR3 has 16 amino acids. In DNA form, the CDR3 reads TGTGCCAGCAGCTTAATCCTAGCGGGGGGGCACTATGAGCAGTTCTTC. This encodes CASSLILAGGHYEQFF.

This clonotype occurred many times. J is TRBJ2-3 and V is TRBV25-1; D gene uncertain. This CDR3 has 12 amino acids. Looked up from germline, CDR1 is MGHDK and CDR2 is SYGVNS. V lost 6 bases, J lost 6 bases, and 10 bases lay in between. The CDR3 coding sequence is TGTGCCAGCAGCCCCGTCGTGGATACGCAGTATTTT. This encodes CASSPVVDTQYF.

This clonotype came up many times. The CDR3 loop is CASSTGVVSAGTQYF. The DNA of the CDR3 is TGTGCCAGTAGTACGGGGGTCGTATCTGCGGGGACGCAGTATTTT. The genes are TRBV19 and TRBJ2-3, with a tentative D call TRBD2 (6 bases). Germline V CDR1 and CDR2: LNHDA, SQIVND (reference sequence). The CDR3 spans 15 residues. V was pared by 4 bases and J by 9 bases, with 20 bases between.

This clonotype was counted at least ten times. The chain couples TRBV7-2 to TRBJ2-1; D is ambiguous. CDR1 and CDR2 from the germline V gene are SGHTA and FQGNSA. Trimming took off 1 base at V and 7 bases at J, with 14 bases between the two ends. This CDR3 has 15 residues. CDR3 DNA sequence: TGTGCCAGCAGCTTAGTCTTGGGCGTCGCTAATGAGCAGTTCTTC. It yields the protein CASSLVLGVANEQFF.

This clonotype was recorded many times. The rearrangement joins TRBV12-3 or TRBV12-4 to TRBJ2-7; D gene unclear. The V and J ends lost 6 bases and 3 bases respectively, with 9 bases between them. This CDR3 region has 12 residues. CDR3: CASSGTIYEQYF. As DNA, the CDR3 is TGTGCCAGCAGCGGAACCATCTACGAGCAGTACTTC.

At least ten counts were recorded for this clonotype. The V gene is TRBV3-2, the J gene TRBJ1-2. TRBV3-2 is termed a pseudogene. This CDR3 is 14 amino acids long. The DNA for the CDR3 is TGTGCCAGCAGCCTAAGAAGATCCTCCTATGGCTACACCTTC. This encodes CASSLRRSSYGYTF.

In its sample, this clonotype was seen a few times. V usage is TRBV12-3 or TRBV12-4 and J usage is TRBJ2-1; no reliable D call. The V end was cut by 6 bases, the J end by 7 bases, with 7 bases between. The CDR3 runs 11 residues. The CDR3 protein is CASSKTNEQFF. CDR3 sequence (DNA): TGTGCCAGCAGCAAAACGAATGAGCAGTTCTTC.